This TCR beta chain stems from a study of glioma-infiltrating T cells after dendritic cell vaccination. Study observations and caveats: Higher pretreatment TIL content predicted longer progression-free time and survival.

The immunoSEQ assay amplified TCRB CDR3 from up to roughly 2 ug DNA. Sequencing used immunoSEQ multiplex PCR; TCRdb keeps in-frame clones, though not all of them. The repertoire holds over 90,000 clones, with less than 90% as singletons. Time point defined: after dendritic cell vaccination, including at tumor progression/relapse. For this clone: What it recognizes is unknown.

This CDR3 region has 14 residues. CDR1 GTSNPN and CDR2 SVGIG come from the germline V gene (reference sequence). V gave up 3 bases and J gave up 2 bases, with 13 bases separating them. The sequences come from blood, collected after dendritic cell vaccination. The chain joins TRBV30 to TRBJ1-1, with D perhaps matching TRBD1 (5 bases). The receptor was derived from a human donor with glioblastoma. The DNA for the CDR3 is TGTGCCTGGAGGGCAGGACACTTAAACACTGAAGCTTTCTTT. It codes for CAWRAGHLNTEAFF.